The 18 T cell receptor beta chains below come from one sample, sequenced in a study of blood T cell repertoires in COVID-19. Sequencing used immunoSEQ multiplex PCR; TCRdb keeps in-frame clones, though not all of them. This table has under 150,000 clones, over 70% appearing once. The sample taken for sequencing was peripheral blood. These receptor sequences come from a man aged 80 or over with acute or convalescent COVID-19.

The V and J genes are TRBV19 and TRBJ1-1, with unresolved D. The germline CDR1 and CDR2 sequences are LNHDA and SQIVND (reference sequence). CDR3 length equals 14 residues. V gave up 1 base and J gave up 2 bases, with 8 bases separating them. The CDR3 nucleotides read TGTGCCAGTAGTATAGTGAGAGGAAACACTGAAGCTTTCTTT. Residues: CASSIVRGNTEAFF.

The CDR3 sequence: CASSKGGGYYNEQFF. The DNA of the CDR3 is TGTGCCAGTAGTAAGGGCGGGGGGTATTACAATGAGCAGTTCTTC. The chain couples TRBV19 to TRBJ2-1, with TRBD2 matching over 8 bases. J gave up 4 bases and V 4 bases, and 6 bases lay outside the gene matches. Germline CDR1 LNHDA, CDR2 SQIVND (reference sequence). This CDR3 has 15 amino acids.

This clone appeared once. V usage is TRBV11-2 and J usage is TRBJ2-1; D unclear. CDR3 length: 13 residues. Germline-derived CDR1 and CDR2 are SGHAT and FQNNGV. Trimming shortened V by 5 bases and J by 10 bases, and 15 bases separated the two germline ends. The CDR3: CASSLQPPAEQFF. The CDR3 coding sequence is TGTGCCAGCAGCCTCCAACCACCCGCGGAGCAGTTCTTC.

The table lists this clone with a few counts. CDR3 nucleotide sequence: TGTGCCAGAACCGGGACAGGAATGAACACTGAAGCTTTCTTT. Translated: CARTGTGMNTEAFF. The chain combines TRBV2 with TRBJ1-1, with 8 bases fitting TRBD1. With V trimmed by 9 bases and J by 0 bases, 6 bases remained unmatched. The CDR3 is made up of 14 amino acids. CDR1 and CDR2 from the germline V gene are SNHLY and FYNNEI.

This clone was counted many times. V and J are TRBV19 and TRBJ1-5; the match to TRBD1 covers 8 bases. Germline V gene lookup returns CDR1 LNHDA and CDR2 SQIVND (reference sequence). This CDR3 spans 16 amino acids. V lost 5 bases, J lost 1 base, and 7 bases stayed unmatched. The CDR3 bases are TGTGCCAGTAGTTGGGGGGGACAGGCGAGCAATCAGCCCCAGCATTTT. This codes for CASSWGGQASNQPQHF.

This chain connects TRBV18 to TRBJ1-6, with TRBD1 matching 7 bases. V dropped 6 bases and J dropped 8; count of bases not matched to a gene: 7. CDR3 size: 14 residues. Germline loops: CDR1 KGHSH, CDR2 LQKENI. CDR3: CASSMYTGDSPLHF. The CDR3 bases are TGTGCCAGCTCTATGTATACAGGGGATTCACCCCTCCACTTT. The full variable domain, in which reference TRBV18 and TRBJ1-6 provide the parts outside the CDR3, is NAGVMQNPRHLVRRRGQEARLRCSPMKGHSHVYWYRQLPEEGLKFMVYLQKENIIDESGMPKERFSAEFPKEGPSILRIQQVVRGDSAAYFCASSMYTGDSPLHFGNGTRLTVT.

The chain is built from TRBV6-5 and TRBJ2-3; D might be TRBD2 (6 bases). The germline V gene encodes CDR1 MNHEY and CDR2 SVGAGI. This CDR3 contains 16 residues. The V end lost 4 bases, the J end lost 2 bases, and 16 bases lay between the germline ends. In DNA form, the CDR3 reads TGTGCCAGCAGTTCCCTGGGGCGGGGCTACACAGATACGCAGTATTTT. Its translation: CASSSLGRGYTDTQYF.

The chain links TRBV10-3 to TRBJ2-4, with 7 positions matching TRBD1. This CDR3 spans 13 amino acids. Losses at the gene ends were 4 bases for V and 16 bases for J; bases not matched to a gene: 13. CDR1 and CDR2 (germline): ENHRY, SYGVKD. The DNA of the CDR3 is TGTGCCATCAGTGGTCGGACAGGCCAGCCTGAATACTTC. This gives the protein CAISGRTGQPEYF.

The chain employs TRBV2 and TRBJ2-7, with 8 bases identical to TRBD1. Germline V gene sequence: CDR1 SNHLY, CDR2 FYNNEI. The CDR3 runs to 13 residues. J gave up 3 bases and V 5 bases, and 3 bases lay outside the gene matches. CDR3 DNA sequence: TGTGCCAGCAGTCGACAGGGGTACTACGAGCAGTACTTC. Translated, it gives CASSRQGYYEQYF.

This chain joins TRBV4-3 and TRBJ1-6; D gene unclear. The germline V gene has CDR1 LGHNA and CDR2 YSLEER. The V end lost 0 bases, the J end lost 10 bases, and 13 bases lay between the germline ends. This CDR3 comprises 15 residues. The chain's CDR3 is CASSQEVRIRSPLHF. The DNA of the CDR3 is TGCGCCAGCAGCCAAGAGGTCAGGATCCGATCACCCCTCCACTTT.

This chain connects TRBV30 to TRBJ2-1, with D hard to call. V was shortened by 6 bases and J by 4 bases, with 7 bases between the two germline ends. This CDR3 has 11 residues. Looked up from germline, CDR1 is GTSNPN and CDR2 is SVGIG (reference sequence). CDR3 protein: CACVSYNEQFF. CDR3 sequence (DNA): TGTGCCTGTGTTAGTTACAATGAGCAGTTCTTC. The variable domain in full, completed from reference TRBV30 and TRBJ2-1, reads SQTIHQWPATLVQPVGSPLSLECTVEGTSNPNLYWYRQAAGRGLQLLFYSVGIGQISSEVPQNLSASRPQDRQFILSSKKLLLSDSGFYLCACVSYNEQFFGPGTRLTVL.

DNA of the CDR3: TGTGCCAGCAGTGAACGGACAGGGAGCTATGGCTACACCTTC. The encoded protein is CASSERTGSYGYTF. The rearrangement links TRBV2 to TRBJ1-2; 8 positions agree with TRBD1. Trimming at V came to 2 bases and at J to 4 bases, leaving 3 bases not matched to a gene. From germline, CDR1 is SNHLY and CDR2 FYNNEI. The CDR3 length is 14 residues.

The V call is TRBV19, the J call TRBJ1-1; D unresolved. The CDR3 spans 14 residues. Germline V lookup: CDR1 LNHDA, CDR2 SQIVND (reference sequence). Trimming took off 4 bases at V and 2 bases at J, with 11 bases between the two ends. CDR3 bases: TGTGCCAGTAGTAATTCTCGGGTCAACACTGAAGCTTTCTTT. Translated, it gives CASSNSRVNTEAFF.

For the CDR3, the DNA is TGTGCCAGCAGTTTGATAACAGGGACTGAAGCTTTCTTT. It specifies CASSLITGTEAFF. The rearrangement uses TRBV28 and TRBJ1-1; TRBD1 might be the D (6 bases). The V end was cut by 3 bases, the J end by 5 bases, with 10 bases between. In germline, CDR1 is MDHEN, CDR2 SYDVKM. The CDR3 has 13 residues. Full variable domain (outside the CDR3, taken from reference TRBV28 and TRBJ1-1): DVKVTQSSRYLVKRTGEKVFLECVQDMDHENMFWYRQDPGLGLRLIYFSYDVKMKEKGDIPEGYSVSREKKERFSLILESASTNQTSMYLCASSLITGTEAFFGQGTRLTVV.

This clone was observed a single time. The CDR3 nucleotides read TGTGCCAGCAGTGAATCCAGGGTCTACTATGGCTACACCTTC. The encoded protein is CASSESRVYYGYTF. The V gene is TRBV2, the J gene TRBJ1-2, with D tentatively TRBD1 (5 bases). With 2 bases removed from V and 3 bases from J, the gap between germline ends came to 10 bases. The germline CDR1 and CDR2 sequences are SNHLY and FYNNEI. The CDR3 has 14 residues.

This clone appeared a single time. The chain carries TRBV3-1 (or the pseudogene TRBV3-2) and TRBJ2-1, with 8 positions matching TRBD2. Germline V gene data show CDR1 as LGHDT and CDR2 as YNNKEL (reference sequence). The V gene end was trimmed by 4 bases and the J gene end by 5 bases; junction bases not matched to a gene: 10. CDR3 length: 16 residues. The CDR3 is CASSPIGLATHNEQFF. The CDR3 DNA follows: TGTGCCAGCAGCCCAATAGGACTAGCTACCCACAATGAGCAGTTCTTC.

The chain carries TRBV24-1 and TRBJ1-1; 7 bases agree with TRBD1. Germline trimming cut 6 bases from V and 6 bases from J; bases unmatched to any gene: 6. In germline, CDR1 is KGHDR, CDR2 SFDVKD. The CDR3 is made up of 13 amino acids. The CDR3 DNA reads TGTGCCACCAGTAGACAGGGTTGGTCTGAAGCTTTCTTT. Translated: CATSRQGWSEAFF.

The chain employs TRBV25-1 and TRBJ1-2, with 7 bases aligning to TRBD1. Trimming took 3 bases from V and 4 from J; bases not matched to a gene: 5. This CDR3 region has 14 residues. Germline V gene sequence: CDR1 MGHDK, CDR2 SYGVNS. CDR3 in amino acids: CASSETGNLYGYTF. The CDR3 bases are TGTGCCAGCAGTGAGACAGGGAACCTCTATGGCTACACCTTC.